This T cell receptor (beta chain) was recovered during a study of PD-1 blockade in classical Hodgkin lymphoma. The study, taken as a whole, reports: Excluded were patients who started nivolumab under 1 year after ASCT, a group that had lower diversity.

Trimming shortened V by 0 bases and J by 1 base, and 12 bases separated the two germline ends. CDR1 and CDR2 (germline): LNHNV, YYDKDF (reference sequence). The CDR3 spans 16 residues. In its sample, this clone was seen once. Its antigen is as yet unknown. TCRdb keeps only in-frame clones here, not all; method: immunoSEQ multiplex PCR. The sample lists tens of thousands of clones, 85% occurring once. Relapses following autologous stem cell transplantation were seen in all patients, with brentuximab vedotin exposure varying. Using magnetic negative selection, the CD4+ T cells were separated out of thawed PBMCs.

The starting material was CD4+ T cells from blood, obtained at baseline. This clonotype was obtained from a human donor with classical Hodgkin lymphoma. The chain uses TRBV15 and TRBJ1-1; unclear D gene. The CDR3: CATSRDRTRSNTEAFF. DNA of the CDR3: TGTGCCACCAGCAGAGATAGAACGAGATCGAACACTGAAGCTTTCTTT.